The 5 T cell receptor beta chains below were found in one sample sequenced in a study of human T cells and chemical hapten exposure. Time point meaning: healthy volunteer bleed at 2 weeks. RNA extraction used unfractionated whole blood as the source of total RNA. TCRdb called the RACE reads again in MiXCR, with one record for every CDR3 protein. This sample has about 41,000 distinct CDR3 sequences, with roughly 4.2% found just once. Sequencing was carried out using whole blood. All receptors derive from a human donor in good health. Some clones in this sample may be carry-over from other donors' samples.

The table lists this clonotype with a few counts. J is TRBJ2-3 and V is TRBV7-8; perhaps TRBD2 as D (6 bases). The CDR3 runs to 16 residues. Per germline, CDR1 SGHVS and CDR2 FQNEAQ. V lost 3 bases, J lost 0 bases, and 13 bases lay in between. Here the CDR3 reads CASSFFSGTSTDTQYF. CDR3 DNA sequence: TGTGCCAGCAGCTTCTTTAGCGGTACTAGCACAGATACGCAGTATTTT.

This clonotype showed up many times. This sequence joins TRBV6-2 or TRBV6-3 and TRBJ1-1; D is perhaps TRBD1 (5 bases). The V and J ends lost 6 bases and 4 bases respectively, with 6 bases between them. The CDR3 totals 11 residues. The germline V gene encodes CDR1 MNHEY and CDR2 SVGEGT. The CDR3 sequence: CASRGVTEAFF. The CDR3, as DNA: TGTGCCAGCAGGGGGGTCACTGAAGCTTTCTTT.

The gene calls are TRBV6-6 and TRBJ2-2; TRBD2 aligns across 12 bases. Germline V gene data show CDR1 as MNHNY and CDR2 as SVGAGI (reference sequence). The ends lost 6 bases at V and 6 bases at J; junction bases unmatched: 5. This CDR3 comprises 15 residues. The chain's CDR3 is CASRRLAGVPGELFF. The CDR3 DNA reads as TGTGCCAGCAGAAGACTAGCGGGAGTGCCCGGGGAGCTGTTTTTT.

This clonotype was recorded at least ten times. The rearrangement links TRBV7-2 to TRBJ1-4, with 9 bases aligning to TRBD1. The CDR3 totals 20 residues. V trimming: 4 bases; J trimming: 4 bases; junction bases outside the gene matches: 19. Germline CDR1 SGHTA, CDR2 FQGNSA. The CDR3 loop reads CASSSGGAGTGKSLNEKLFF. DNA for the CDR3: TGTGCCAGCAGCTCAGGGGGGGCCGGGACAGGGAAGTCCCTTAATGAAAAACTGTTTTTT.

The chain employs TRBV18 and TRBJ1-2; D unclear. Germline V gene sequence: CDR1 KGHSH, CDR2 LQKENI. V was clipped by 3 bases and J by 4 bases, with 12 bases between them. The CDR3 length is 14 residues. CDR3 loop: CASSPLEWPYGYTF. CDR3 DNA sequence: TGTGCCAGCTCACCCCTGGAATGGCCCTATGGCTACACCTTC.